This entry concerns a single T cell receptor (beta chain). No antigen is known for it. TCRdb re-analysed the 5' RACE reads in MiXCR, keeping a single row per CDR3 protein. Among approximately 150,000 distinct CDR3 sequences listed, roughly 6.2% were seen once. The CDR3 covers 13 residues. Germline V gives CDR1 DFQATT, CDR2 SNEGSKA (reference sequence). This sample is part of a study of T cells after yellow fever vaccination. Study-level results: Researchers noted that a small share of clonotypes showed up in both CD4 and CD8 compartments.

The source material was CD4+ T cells sorted from PBMCs, sampled on the day of the first yellow fever vaccination. This chain uses TRBV20-1 with TRBJ2-3; D is unresolved. The clonotype originates from a man between 18 and 35 years old who received the YFV17D yellow fever vaccine. CDR3 region: CRPAQPSTDTQYF. The CDR3 bases are TGCAGACCGGCCCAGCCCAGCACAGATACGCAGTATTTT.